These 14 T cell receptor beta chains originate from one sample sequenced in a study of control samples from healthy donors and cancer patients. Profiled with immunoSEQ multiplex PCR; TCRdb holds only in-frame clones, not every one. The sample consists of some 100,000 clones, about 89% of them appearing once. Sequenced: blood. The receptors shown here come from a man in his thirties or forties in good health.

This clone was seen ten or more times. The rearrangement links TRBV27 to TRBJ2-2; 8 bases are a match to TRBD1. The length of the CDR3 is 14 residues. Germline assignment: CDR1 MNHEY and CDR2 SMNVEV (reference sequence). V was pared by 5 bases and J by 6 bases, with 5 bases of the junction left unmatched. CDR3 sequence (DNA): TGTGCCAGCAGTGTTGGACAGGGCGCCGGGGAGCTGTTTTTT. Translating gives CASSVGQGAGELFF.

Here the CDR3 reads CASKGQNLYSPLHF. The CDR3 coding sequence is TGTGCCAGTAAAGGACAGAACCTTTATTCACCCCTCCACTTT. This chain connects TRBV19 to TRBJ1-6; possible D gene TRBD1, 6 bases. This CDR3 region has 14 residues. Germline-derived CDR1 and CDR2 are LNHDA and SQIVND (reference sequence). Trimming removed 7 bases from V and 8 bases from J, with 15 bases in between.

J is TRBJ1-3 and V is TRBV6-2 or TRBV6-3; no firm D call. The CDR3 spans 16 residues. Germline V CDR1 and CDR2: MNHEY, SVGEGT. The germline V and J ends were trimmed by 3 bases and 0 bases, with 12 bases remaining between them. The chain's CDR3 is CASSYMIGSSGNTIYF. The CDR3 DNA is TGTGCCAGCAGTTATATGATCGGATCCTCTGGAAACACCATATATTTT.

The V call is TRBV4-1, the J call TRBJ2-3, with 7 bases identical to TRBD1. The CDR3 is made up of 15 amino acids. The V gene end was trimmed by 7 bases and the J gene end by 1 base; junction bases not matched to a gene: 8. The V gene's germline CDR1 is MGHRA and CDR2 YSYEKL. The CDR3 region is CASNDRVLGTDTQYF. The DNA for the CDR3 is TGCGCCAGCAACGACAGGGTCCTAGGCACAGATACGCAGTATTTT.

V usage is TRBV13 and J usage is TRBJ1-2; perhaps TRBD1 as D (5 bases). V lost 4 bases and J lost 4, with 16 bases in between. This CDR3 is built from 15 residues. Germline-derived CDR1 and CDR2 are PRHDT and FYEKMQ (reference sequence). The CDR3 DNA is TGTGCCAGCAGCTCCTCCGAGGGGAGGTTCTATGGCTACACCTTC. This sequence encodes CASSSSEGRFYGYTF.

V usage is TRBV6-5 and J usage is TRBJ1-1, with D perhaps TRBD1 (5 bases). The V gene lost 5 bases and the J gene lost 4 bases, with 14 bases spanning the gap. The germline gives CDR1 MNHEY, CDR2 SVGAGI. The CDR3 contains 14 residues. The CDR3 sequence: CASSQTAGGTEAFF. For the CDR3, the DNA is TGTGCCAGCAGTCAGACAGCCGGGGGCACTGAAGCTTTCTTT.

The chain employs TRBV7-8 and TRBJ2-3; D remains ambiguous. The germline CDR1 and CDR2 sequences are SGHVS and FQNEAQ. This CDR3 has 14 amino acids. Trimming pared 2 bases from V and 2 bases from J, leaving 8 bases between. The CDR3 bases are TGTGCCAGCAGCTTAACGACCTACACAGATACGCAGTATTTT. Amino acid sequence: CASSLTTYTDTQYF.

This chain links TRBV6-6 with TRBJ1-5, with 8 bases aligning to TRBD1. V was clipped by 7 bases and J by 3 bases; unmatched bases: 2. Germline assignment: CDR1 MNHNY and CDR2 SVGAGI (reference sequence). The CDR3 is 13 residues long. CDR3 DNA sequence: TGTGCCAGCATGGGACAGGACAATCAGCCCCAGCATTTT. Its protein product is CASMGQDNQPQHF.

V and J are TRBV18 and TRBJ2-3, with no clear D. V gave up 0 bases and J gave up 9 bases, with 7 bases separating them. Germline V CDR1 and CDR2: KGHSH, LQKENI. The CDR3 runs to 12 residues. As DNA, the CDR3 is TGTGCCAGCTCACCACCAATCGACACGCAGTATTTT. The encoded protein is CASSPPIDTQYF.

The chain uses TRBV6-2 or TRBV6-3 and TRBJ1-2, with D hard to call. The CDR3 spans 16 residues. Germline assignment: CDR1 MNHEY and CDR2 SVGEGT. Trimming removed 6 bases at V and 3 bases at J, with 20 bases between. DNA of the CDR3: TGTGCCAGCAGCCTCTCTAGAAATCGGATGGACTATGGCTACACCTTC. This translates into CASSLSRNRMDYGYTF.

The CDR3 region is CASSTGNLGGGYTF. In nucleotides, the CDR3 is TGTGCCAGCAGTACCGGGAACCTCGGCGGTGGCTACACCTTC. The rearrangement joins TRBV6-5 to TRBJ1-2; D unresolved. This CDR3 spans 14 amino acids. V lost 5 bases and J lost 7, with 17 bases in between. Germline lookup yields CDR1 MNHEY and CDR2 SVGAGI.

The genes are TRBV2 and TRBJ2-3; 13 positions match TRBD2. This CDR3 contains 17 residues. Per germline, CDR1 SNHLY and CDR2 FYNNEI. The J segment lost 0 bases and the V segment lost 4 bases, leaving 4 bases of the junction unmatched. CDR3 sequence: CASSGLAGGLSTDTQYF. The CDR3 DNA is TGTGCCAGCAGTGGACTAGCGGGGGGCCTTAGCACAGATACGCAGTATTTT.

The chain uses TRBV11-2 and TRBJ1-6; D is unclear. CDR3 length: 16 residues. V lost 3 bases, J lost 0 bases, and 9 bases lay in between. Germline CDR1 SGHAT, CDR2 FQNNGV. This CDR3 reads CASSFTHSSYNSPLHF. The CDR3 DNA is TGTGCCAGCAGCTTCACTCATAGCTCCTATAATTCACCCCTCCACTTT.

The chain uses TRBV28 and TRBJ1-3; 7 nucleotides agree with TRBD1. The CDR3 has 14 amino acids. V lost 8 bases and J lost 0; bases outside the gene matches: 4. CDR1 and CDR2 (germline): MDHEN, SYDVKM. This chain's CDR3 is CASRDSRSGNTIYF. The CDR3 DNA follows: TGTGCCAGCCGGGACAGCCGCTCTGGAAACACCATATATTTT.